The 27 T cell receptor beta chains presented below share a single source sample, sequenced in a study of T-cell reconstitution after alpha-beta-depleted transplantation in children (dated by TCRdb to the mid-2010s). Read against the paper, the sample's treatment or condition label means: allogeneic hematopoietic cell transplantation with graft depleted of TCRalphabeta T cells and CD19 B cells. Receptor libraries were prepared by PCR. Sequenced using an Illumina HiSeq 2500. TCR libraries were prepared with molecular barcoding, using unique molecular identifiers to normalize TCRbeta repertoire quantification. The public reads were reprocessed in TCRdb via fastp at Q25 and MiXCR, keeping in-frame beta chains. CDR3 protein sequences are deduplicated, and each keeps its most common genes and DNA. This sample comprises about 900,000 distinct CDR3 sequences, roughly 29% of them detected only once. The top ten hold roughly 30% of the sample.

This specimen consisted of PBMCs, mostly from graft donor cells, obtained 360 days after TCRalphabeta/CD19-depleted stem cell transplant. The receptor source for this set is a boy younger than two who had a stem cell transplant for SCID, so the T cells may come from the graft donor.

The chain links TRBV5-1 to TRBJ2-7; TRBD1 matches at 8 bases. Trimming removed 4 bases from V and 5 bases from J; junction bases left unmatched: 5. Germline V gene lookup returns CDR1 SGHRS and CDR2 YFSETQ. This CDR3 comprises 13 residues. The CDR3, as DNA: TGCGCCAGCAGCGCACGACAGGGGAACGAGCAGTACTTC. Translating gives CASSARQGNEQYF.

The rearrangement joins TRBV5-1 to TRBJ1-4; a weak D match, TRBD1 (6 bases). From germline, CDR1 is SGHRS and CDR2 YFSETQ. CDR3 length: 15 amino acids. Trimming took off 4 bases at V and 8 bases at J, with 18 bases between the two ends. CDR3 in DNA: TGCGCCAGCAGCCCCCGGGACACAAAGGGGGAAAAACTGTTTTTT. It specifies CASSPRDTKGEKLFF.

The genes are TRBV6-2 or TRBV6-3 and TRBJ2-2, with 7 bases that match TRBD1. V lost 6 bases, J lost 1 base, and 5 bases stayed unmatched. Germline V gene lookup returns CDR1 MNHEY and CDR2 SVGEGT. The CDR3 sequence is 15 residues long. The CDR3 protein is CASRPWDRNTGELFF. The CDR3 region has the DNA TGTGCCAGCAGACCTTGGGACAGGAACACCGGGGAGCTGTTTTTT.

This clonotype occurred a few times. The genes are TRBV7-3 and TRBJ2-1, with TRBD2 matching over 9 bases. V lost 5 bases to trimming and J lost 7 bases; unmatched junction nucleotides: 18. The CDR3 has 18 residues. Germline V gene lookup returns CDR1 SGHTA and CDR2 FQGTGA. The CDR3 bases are TGTGCCAGCAGCCTCTATGATAGTAGCGGGGGCGAATGGAATGAGCAGTTCTTC. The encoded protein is CASSLYDSSGGEWNEQFF.

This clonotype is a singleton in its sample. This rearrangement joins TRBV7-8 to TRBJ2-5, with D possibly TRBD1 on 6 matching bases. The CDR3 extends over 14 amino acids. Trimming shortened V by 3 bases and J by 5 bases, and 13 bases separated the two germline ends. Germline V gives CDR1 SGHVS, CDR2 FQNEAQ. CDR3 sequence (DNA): TGTGCCAGCAGCTTTGCCCCAGGGGTTGAGACCCAGTACTTC. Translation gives CASSFAPGVETQYF.

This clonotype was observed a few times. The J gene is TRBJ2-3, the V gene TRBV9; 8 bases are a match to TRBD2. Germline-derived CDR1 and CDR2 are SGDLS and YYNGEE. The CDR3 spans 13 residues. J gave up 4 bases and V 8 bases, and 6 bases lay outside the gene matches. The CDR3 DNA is TGTGCCAGTGCGGGGGGACCGGCAGATACGCAGTATTTT. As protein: CASAGGPADTQYF.

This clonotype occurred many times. DNA for the CDR3: TGTGCCAGCAAGTTCGGGGTTAATCAGCCCCAGCATTTT. The encoded protein is CASKFGVNQPQHF. The chain links TRBV6-2 or TRBV6-3 to TRBJ1-5; D ambiguous. The germline gives CDR1 MNHEY, CDR2 SVGEGT. The V end was cut by 7 bases, the J end by 4 bases, with 11 bases between. The CDR3 has 13 residues.

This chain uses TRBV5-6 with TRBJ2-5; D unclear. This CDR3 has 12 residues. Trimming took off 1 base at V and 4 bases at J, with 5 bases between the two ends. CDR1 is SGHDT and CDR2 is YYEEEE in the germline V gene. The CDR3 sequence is CASSLHRETQYF. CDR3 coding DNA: TGTGCCAGCAGCTTGCATCGAGAGACCCAGTACTTC.

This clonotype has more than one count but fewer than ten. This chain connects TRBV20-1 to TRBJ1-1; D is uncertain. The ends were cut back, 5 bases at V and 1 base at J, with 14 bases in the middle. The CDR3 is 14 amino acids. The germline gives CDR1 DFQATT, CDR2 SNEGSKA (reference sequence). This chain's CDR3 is CSALLHGRNTEAFF. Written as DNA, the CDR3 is TGCAGTGCTTTACTCCACGGTAGGAACACTGAAGCTTTCTTT.

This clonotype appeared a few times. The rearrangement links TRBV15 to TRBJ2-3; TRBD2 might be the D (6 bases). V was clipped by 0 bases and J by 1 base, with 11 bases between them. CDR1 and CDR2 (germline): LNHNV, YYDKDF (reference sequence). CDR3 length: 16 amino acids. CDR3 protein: CATSRDLTGGTDTQYF. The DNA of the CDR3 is TGTGCCACCAGCAGAGATCTGACGGGGGGCACAGATACGCAGTATTTT.

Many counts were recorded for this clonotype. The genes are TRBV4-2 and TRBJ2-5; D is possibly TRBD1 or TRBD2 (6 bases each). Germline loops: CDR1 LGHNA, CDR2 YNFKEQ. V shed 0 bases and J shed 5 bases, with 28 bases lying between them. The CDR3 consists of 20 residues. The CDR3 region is CASSQDPLGVVGGSGETQYF. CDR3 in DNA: TGTGCCAGCAGCCAAGATCCTTTGGGGGTTGTCGGGGGCTCGGGGGAGACCCAGTACTTC.

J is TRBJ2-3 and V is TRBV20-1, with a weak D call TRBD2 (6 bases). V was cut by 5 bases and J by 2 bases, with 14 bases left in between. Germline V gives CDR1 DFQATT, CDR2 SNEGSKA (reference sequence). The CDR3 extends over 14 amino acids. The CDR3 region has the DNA TGCAGTGCTTCCACTGGGGGGTTCACAGATACGCAGTATTTT. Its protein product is CSASTGGFTDTQYF.

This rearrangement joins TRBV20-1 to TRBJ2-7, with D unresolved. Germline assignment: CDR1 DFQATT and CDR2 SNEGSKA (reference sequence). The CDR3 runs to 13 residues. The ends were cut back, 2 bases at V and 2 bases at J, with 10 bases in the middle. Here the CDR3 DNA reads TGCAGTGCTAGAAGAACGGTGGCCTACGAGCAGTACTTC. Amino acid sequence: CSARRTVAYEQYF.

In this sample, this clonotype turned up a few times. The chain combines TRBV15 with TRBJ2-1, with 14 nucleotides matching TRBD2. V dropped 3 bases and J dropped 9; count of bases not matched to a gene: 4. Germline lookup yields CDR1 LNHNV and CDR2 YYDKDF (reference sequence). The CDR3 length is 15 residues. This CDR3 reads CATSRTSGGAGEQFF. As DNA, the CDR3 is TGTGCCACCAGCAGGACTAGCGGGGGGGCAGGTGAGCAGTTCTTC. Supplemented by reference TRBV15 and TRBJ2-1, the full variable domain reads DAMVIQNPRYQVTQFGKPVTLSCSQTLNHNVMYWYQQKSSQAPKLLFHYYDKDFNNEADTPDNFQSRRPNTSFCFLDIRSPGLGDTAMYLCATSRTSGGAGEQFFGPGTRLTVL.

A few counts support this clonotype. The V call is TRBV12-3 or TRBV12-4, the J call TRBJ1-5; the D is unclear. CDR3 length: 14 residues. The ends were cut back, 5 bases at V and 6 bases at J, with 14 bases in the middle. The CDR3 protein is CASSPRVYPQPQHF. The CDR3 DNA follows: TGTGCCAGCAGTCCTAGAGTGTACCCTCAGCCCCAGCATTTT.

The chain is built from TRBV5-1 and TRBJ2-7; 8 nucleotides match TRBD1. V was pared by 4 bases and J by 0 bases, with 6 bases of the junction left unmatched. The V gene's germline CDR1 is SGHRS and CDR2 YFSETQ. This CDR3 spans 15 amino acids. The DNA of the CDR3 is TGCGCCAGCAGCGATGACAGGGGCGCCTCCTACGAGCAGTACTTC. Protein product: CASSDDRGASYEQYF.

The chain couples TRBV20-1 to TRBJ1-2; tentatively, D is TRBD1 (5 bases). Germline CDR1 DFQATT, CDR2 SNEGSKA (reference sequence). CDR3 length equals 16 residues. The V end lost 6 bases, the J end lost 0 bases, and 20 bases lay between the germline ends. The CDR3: CSANLLGGPSNYGYTF. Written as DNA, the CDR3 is TGCAGTGCCAACCTGCTGGGGGGACCCTCTAACTATGGCTACACCTTC.

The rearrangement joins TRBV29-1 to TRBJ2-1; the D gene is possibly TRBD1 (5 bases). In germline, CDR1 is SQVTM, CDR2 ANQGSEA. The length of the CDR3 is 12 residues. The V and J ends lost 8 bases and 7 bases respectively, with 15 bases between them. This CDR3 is CSTAKGPNEQFF. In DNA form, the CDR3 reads TGCAGCACCGCCAAGGGGCCGAATGAGCAGTTCTTC.

The CDR3 region has the DNA TGTGCCAGCAGTCCCACCGCAGACTCCAATACGCAGTATTTT. Translating gives CASSPTADSNTQYF. The chain employs TRBV12-3 or TRBV12-4 and TRBJ2-3; D not certain. The V end was cut by 5 bases, the J end by 7 bases, with 16 bases between. The CDR3 totals 14 residues.

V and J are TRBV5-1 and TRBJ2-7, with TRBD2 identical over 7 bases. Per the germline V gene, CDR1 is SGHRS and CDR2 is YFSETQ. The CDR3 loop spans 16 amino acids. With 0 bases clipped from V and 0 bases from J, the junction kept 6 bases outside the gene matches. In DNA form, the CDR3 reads TGCGCCAGCAGCTTGGGCACTCGCGGGGGCTCCTACGAGCAGTACTTC. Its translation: CASSLGTRGGSYEQYF.

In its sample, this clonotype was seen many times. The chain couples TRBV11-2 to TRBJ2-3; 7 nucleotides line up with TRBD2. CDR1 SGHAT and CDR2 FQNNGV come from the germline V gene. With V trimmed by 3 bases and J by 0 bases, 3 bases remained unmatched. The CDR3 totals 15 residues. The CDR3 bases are TGTGCCAGCAGCTTCGGGGGACTAAGCACAGATACGCAGTATTTT. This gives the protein CASSFGGLSTDTQYF.

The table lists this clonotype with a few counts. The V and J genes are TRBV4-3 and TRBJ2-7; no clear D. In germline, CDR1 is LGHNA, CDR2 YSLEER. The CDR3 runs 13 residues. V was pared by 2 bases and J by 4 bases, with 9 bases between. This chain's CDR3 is CASSQYTGYEQYF. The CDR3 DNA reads TGCGCCAGCAGCCAATACACGGGTTACGAGCAGTACTTC.

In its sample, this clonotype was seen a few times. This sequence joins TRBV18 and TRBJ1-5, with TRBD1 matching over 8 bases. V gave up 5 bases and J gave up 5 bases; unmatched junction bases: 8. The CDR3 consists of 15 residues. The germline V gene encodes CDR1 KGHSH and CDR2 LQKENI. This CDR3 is CASSSTGGRDQPQHF. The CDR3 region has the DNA TGTGCCAGCTCATCCACAGGGGGACGGGATCAGCCCCAGCATTTT. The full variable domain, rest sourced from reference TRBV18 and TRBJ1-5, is NAGVMQNPRHLVRRRGQEARLRCSPMKGHSHVYWYRQLPEEGLKFMVYLQKENIIDESGMPKERFSAEFPKEGPSILRIQQVVRGDSAAYFCASSSTGGRDQPQHFGDGTRLSIL.

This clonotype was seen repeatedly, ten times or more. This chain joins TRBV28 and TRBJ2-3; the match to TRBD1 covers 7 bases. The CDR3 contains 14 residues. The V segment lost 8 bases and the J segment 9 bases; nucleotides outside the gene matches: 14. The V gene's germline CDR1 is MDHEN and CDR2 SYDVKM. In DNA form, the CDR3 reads TGTGCCAGCGGGACAGCTCAAGACACGCGCACGCAGTATTTT. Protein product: CASGTAQDTRTQYF.

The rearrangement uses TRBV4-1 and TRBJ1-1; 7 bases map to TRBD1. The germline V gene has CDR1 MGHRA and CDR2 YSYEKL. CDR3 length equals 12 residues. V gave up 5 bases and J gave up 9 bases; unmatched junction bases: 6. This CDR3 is CASSSRTGQAFF. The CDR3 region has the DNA TGCGCCAGCAGCTCCCGGACAGGACAAGCTTTCTTT.

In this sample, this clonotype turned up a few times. The CDR3 spells CASSLVLGPNNEQFF. The CDR3 nucleotides read TGTGCCAGCAGCTTAGTACTGGGACCCAACAATGAGCAGTTCTTC. The chain recombines TRBV11-3 with TRBJ2-1; D might be TRBD1 or TRBD2, each matching 5 bases. Germline V lookup: CDR1 SGHNT, CDR2 YENEEA. Trimming pared 1 base from V and 5 bases from J, leaving 12 bases between. The CDR3 contains 15 residues.

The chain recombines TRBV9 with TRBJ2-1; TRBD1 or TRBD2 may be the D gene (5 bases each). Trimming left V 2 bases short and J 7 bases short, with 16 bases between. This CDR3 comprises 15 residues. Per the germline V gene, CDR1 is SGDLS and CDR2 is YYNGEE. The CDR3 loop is CASSVFRDQKNEQFF. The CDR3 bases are TGTGCCAGCAGCGTTTTCCGGGACCAAAAAAATGAGCAGTTCTTC.